This TCR beta chain was captured in a study of neurological immune-mediated disorders. Overall study findings and caveats: Whereas HTLV-1-associated myelopathy showed the most TCR clonal expansion, multiple sclerosis showed the least, with levels below those of healthy controls.

V lost 3 bases to trimming and J lost 10 bases; unmatched junction nucleotides: 7. CDR3 length equals 13 residues. Germline V lookup: CDR1 SEHNR, CDR2 FQNEAQ (reference sequence). Many counts were recorded for this clonotype. What it recognizes is unknown. As for the cDNA, it was generated by 5'RACE with 10-nucleotide random UMIs. In TCRdb, the 5' RACE reads were re-called with MiXCR into one record per CDR3 protein. Here the sample spans under 50,000 distinct CDR3 sequences, less than 15% being singletons. Noted time point: longitudinal time-point 2. The unsorted libraries originated from 2 million PBMCs that had been stored at -80 C.

The sequence came from a male donor with HTLV-1-associated myelopathy (HAM/TSP). The chain employs TRBV7-9 and TRBJ1-1; the match to TRBD1 covers 8 bases. The sequenced sample was PBMCs. The CDR3 is CASSFTGGLGAFF. The CDR3, as DNA: TGTGCCAGCAGCTTTACAGGGGGTTTGGGAGCTTTCTTT.